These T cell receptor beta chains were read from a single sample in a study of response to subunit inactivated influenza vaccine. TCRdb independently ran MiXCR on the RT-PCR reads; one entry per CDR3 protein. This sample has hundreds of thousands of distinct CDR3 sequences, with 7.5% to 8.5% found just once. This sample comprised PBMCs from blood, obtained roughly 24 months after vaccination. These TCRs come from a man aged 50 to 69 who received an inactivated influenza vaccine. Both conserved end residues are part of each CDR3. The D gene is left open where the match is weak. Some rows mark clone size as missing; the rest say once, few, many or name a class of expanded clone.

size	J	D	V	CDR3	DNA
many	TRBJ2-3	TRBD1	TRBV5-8	CASSTPGQTSTDTQYF	TGTGCCAGCAGCACGCCGGGACAGACCAGTACAGATACGCAGTATTTT
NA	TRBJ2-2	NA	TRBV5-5	CASSSHPGTENTGELFF	TGTGCCAGCAGCTCCCACCCCGGGACGGAAAACACCGGGGAGCTGTTTTTT
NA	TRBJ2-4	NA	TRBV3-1	CASSPEWTACLKNIQYF	TGTGCCAGCAGCCCCGAATGGACAGCCTGCCTCAAAAACATTCAGTACTTC
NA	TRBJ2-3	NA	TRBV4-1	CASSQDLSDTQYF	TGCGCCAGCAGCCAAGATTTGTCAGATACGCAGTATTTT
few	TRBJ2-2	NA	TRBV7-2	CASKPPGLANTGELFF	TGTGCCAGCAAGCCTCCGGGGCTCGCGAACACCGGGGAGCTGTTTTTT
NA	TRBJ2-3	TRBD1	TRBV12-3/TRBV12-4	CASSHRDRGGGTQYF	TGTGCCAGCAGTCACCGGGACAGGGGAGGAGGTACGCAGTATTTT
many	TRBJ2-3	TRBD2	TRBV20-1	CSARTSSGSTDTQYF	TGCAGTGCTAGAACCTCTAGCGGGAGCACAGATACGCAGTATTTT
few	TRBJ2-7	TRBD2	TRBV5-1	CASSLTYGDRQDSGRVRYEQYF	TGCGCCAGCAGCTTGACCTACGGAGACAGACAAGATAGCGGGAGAGTTCGGTACGAGCAGTACTTC
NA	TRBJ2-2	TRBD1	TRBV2	CASSGTGPNTGELFF	TGTGCCAGCAGTGGGACAGGTCCGAACACCGGGGAGCTGTTTTTT
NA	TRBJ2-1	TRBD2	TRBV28	CASSLTRGDSYNEQFF	TGTGCCAGCAGTCTCACCCGGGGGGACTCCTACAATGAGCAGTTCTTC
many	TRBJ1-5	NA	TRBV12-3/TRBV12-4	CASSLKTGNQPQHF	TGTGCCAGCAGTTTAAAGACAGGCAATCAGCCCCAGCATTTT
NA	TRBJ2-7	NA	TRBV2	CASSVRSGASLGEQYF	TGTGCCAGCAGTGTTCGGTCAGGGGCGTCTCTTGGGGAGCAGTACTTC
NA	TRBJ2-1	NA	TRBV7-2	CASSLELGYNEQFF	TGTGCCAGCAGCTTAGAACTAGGTTACAATGAGCAGTTCTTC
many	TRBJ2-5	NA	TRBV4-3	CASSQDRQGVTQYF	TGCGCCAGCAGCCAAGATCGCCAGGGAGTGACCCAGTACTTC
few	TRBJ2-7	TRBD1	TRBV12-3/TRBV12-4	CASSPTGTGYLGYEQYF	TGTGCCAGCAGTCCGACCGGGACAGGTTATTTGGGATACGAGCAGTACTTC
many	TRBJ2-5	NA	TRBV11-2	CASSLGGSAETQYF	TGTGCCAGCAGCTTAGGAGGAAGCGCTGAGACCCAGTACTTC
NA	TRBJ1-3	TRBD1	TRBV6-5	CASSYPTGSYGNTIYF	TGTGCCAGCAGTTACCCGACAGGGTCTTATGGAAACACCATATATTTT
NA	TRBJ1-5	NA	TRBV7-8	CASSPGLRNQPQHF	TGTGCCAGCAGCCCGGGACTCCGGAATCAGCCCCAGCATTTT
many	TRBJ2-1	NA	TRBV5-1	CASSPARGSYNEQFF	TGCGCCAGCAGCCCCGCGAGGGGCTCCTACAATGAGCAGTTCTTC
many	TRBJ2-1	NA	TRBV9	CASSVVARRGEQFF	TGTGCCAGCAGCGTAGTGGCTCGACGGGGTGAGCAGTTCTTC